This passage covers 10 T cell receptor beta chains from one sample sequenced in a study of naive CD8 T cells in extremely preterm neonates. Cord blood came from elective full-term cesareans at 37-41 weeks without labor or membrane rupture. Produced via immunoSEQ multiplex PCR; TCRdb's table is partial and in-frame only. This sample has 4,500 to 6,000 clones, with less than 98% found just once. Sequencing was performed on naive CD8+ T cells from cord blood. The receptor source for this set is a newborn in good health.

This CDR3 reads CASSLAGLAGALTYNEQFF. The DNA for the CDR3 is TGTGCCAGCAGCTTAGCCGGACTAGCGGGGGCCCTCACCTACAATGAGCAGTTCTTC. The gene calls are TRBV7-2 and TRBJ2-1; TRBD2 matches at 13 bases. Per germline, CDR1 SGHTA and CDR2 FQGNSA. There are 19 residues in the CDR3. The J segment lost 2 bases and the V segment lost 0 bases, leaving 7 bases of the junction unmatched.

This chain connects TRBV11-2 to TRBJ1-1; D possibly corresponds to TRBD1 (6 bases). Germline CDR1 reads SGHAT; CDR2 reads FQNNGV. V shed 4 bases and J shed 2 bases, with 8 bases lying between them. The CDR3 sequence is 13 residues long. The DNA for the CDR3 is TGTGCCAGCAGCTCCGGGACAAACACTGAAGCTTTCTTT. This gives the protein CASSSGTNTEAFF. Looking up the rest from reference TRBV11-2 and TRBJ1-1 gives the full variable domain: EAGVAQSPRYKIIEKRQSVAFWCNPISGHATLYWYQQILGQGPKLLIQFQNNGVVDDSQLPKDRFSAERLKGVDSTLKIQPAKLEDSAVYLCASSSGTNTEAFFGQGTRLTVV.

The CDR3 here is CASSLESDRGKSTNEKLFF. The CDR3, as DNA: TGTGCCAGCAGCTTGGAATCCGACAGGGGGAAATCAACTAATGAAAAACTGTTTTTT. V is TRBV7-3 and J is TRBJ1-4; 9 nucleotides align to TRBD1. This CDR3 spans 19 amino acids. Germline assignment: CDR1 SGHTA and CDR2 FQGTGA. J lost 0 bases, V lost 3 bases, and 11 bases had no gene match.

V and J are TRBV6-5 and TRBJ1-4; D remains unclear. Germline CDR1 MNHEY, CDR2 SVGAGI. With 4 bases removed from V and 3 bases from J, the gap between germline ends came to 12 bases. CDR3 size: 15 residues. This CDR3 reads CASSSGYGANEKLFF. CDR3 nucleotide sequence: TGTGCCAGCAGTTCCGGGTACGGGGCTAATGAAAAACTGTTTTTT.

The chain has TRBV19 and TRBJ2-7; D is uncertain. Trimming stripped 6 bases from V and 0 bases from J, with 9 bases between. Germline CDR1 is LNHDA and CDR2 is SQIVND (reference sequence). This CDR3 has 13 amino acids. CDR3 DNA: TGTGCCAGTAGCTCCTCTAGCTCCTACGAGCAGTACTTC. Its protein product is CASSSSSSYEQYF.

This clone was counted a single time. The CDR3 sequence: CASSIGALWVNEQFF. In DNA, the CDR3 is TGTGCCAGTAGTATAGGGGCCCTATGGGTCAATGAGCAGTTCTTC. The genes are TRBV19 and TRBJ2-1; D unclear. This CDR3 spans 15 amino acids. Germline V lookup: CDR1 LNHDA, CDR2 SQIVND (reference sequence). V was trimmed by 1 base and J by 6 bases, leaving 13 bases between them.

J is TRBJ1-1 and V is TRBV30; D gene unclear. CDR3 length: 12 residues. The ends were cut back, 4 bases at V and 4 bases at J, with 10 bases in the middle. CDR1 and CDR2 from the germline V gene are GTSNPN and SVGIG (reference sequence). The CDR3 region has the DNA TGTGCCTGGACCATACCCGGCACTGAAGCTTTCTTT. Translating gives CAWTIPGTEAFF.

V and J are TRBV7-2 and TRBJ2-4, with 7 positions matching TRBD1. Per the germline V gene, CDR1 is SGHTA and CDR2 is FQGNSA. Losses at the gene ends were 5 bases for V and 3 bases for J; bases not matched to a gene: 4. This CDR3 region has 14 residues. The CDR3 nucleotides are TGTGCCAGCAGCCCTTGGGACAGCAAAAACATTCAGTACTTC. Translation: CASSPWDSKNIQYF.

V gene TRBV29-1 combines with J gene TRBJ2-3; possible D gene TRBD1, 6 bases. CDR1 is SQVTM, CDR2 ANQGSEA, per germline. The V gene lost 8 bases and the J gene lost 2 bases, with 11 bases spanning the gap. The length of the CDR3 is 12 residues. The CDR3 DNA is TGCAGCTACAGGGTGGACACAGATACGCAGTATTTT. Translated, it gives CSYRVDTDTQYF.

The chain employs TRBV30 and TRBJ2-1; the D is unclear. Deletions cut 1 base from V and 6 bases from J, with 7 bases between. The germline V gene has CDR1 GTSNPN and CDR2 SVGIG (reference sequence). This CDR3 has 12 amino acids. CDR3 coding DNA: TGTGCCTGGAGTGGAGGTGCCAATGAGCAGTTCTTC. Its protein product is CAWSGGANEQFF.